This T cell receptor beta chain originates from a study of blood T cell repertoires in COVID-19. On the study more broadly: COVID-19 samples from acute and convalescent phases originated in the United States, Italy and Spain. Nucleic acid was either cDNA or gDNA, and it came from T cells, B-cell-depleted T cells, or PBMCs.

In the original analysis: Nucleated cell counts were estimated from reference gene primer amplification. Method: immunoSEQ multiplex PCR; TCRdb's copy keeps in-frame clones and lacks some. For V, J and clone size, that table is used; D and trimming come from the DNA. The sample records about 220,000 clones, about four fifths being singletons. Unmatched junction bases numbered 5, after V lost 6 bases and J lost 0 bases. The CDR3 is 16 residues long. CDR1 is SNHLY, CDR2 FYNNEI, per germline. The chain links TRBV2 to TRBJ2-3; the match to TRBD2 covers 11 bases. Sequenced material: peripheral blood. The source is a woman of 80 years or more with acute or convalescent COVID-19. This CDR3 is CASRDGLAGSTDTQYF. The DNA of the CDR3 is TGTGCCAGCAGGGACGGACTAGCGGGTAGCACAGATACGCAGTATTTT.